This TCR beta chain emerged from a study of CD8+CD57+ T cells in acquired aplastic anemia. Genomic DNA, the template, was used for profiling of the TCR beta VDJ and CDR3. MiXCR, run by TCRdb on the reads, gives a single entry per CDR3 protein. The data contain around 200,000 distinct CDR3 sequences, approximately 48% of them singletons. The germline CDR1 and CDR2 sequences are SGHNT and YYREEE (reference sequence). V was pared by 0 bases and J by 0 bases, with 3 bases between. The CDR3 contains 13 residues. The table lists this clonotype with a few counts. Selection for sequencing was limited to patients who had shown CD8+CD57+ cell expansion by flow cytometry. The enrolled patients all had severe acquired aplastic anemia.

Sequencing was done on a sample of sorted CD4+, CD8+, or CD8+CD57+ T cells (not recorded which) from PBMCs. The genes are TRBV5-4 and TRBJ2-5; D call uncertain. The TCR sequence derives from a human donor with aplastic anemia. The CDR3 region has the DNA TGTGCCAGCAGCTTGGGCTACCAAGAGACCCAGTACTTC. Protein sequence: CASSLGYQETQYF.